This is a list of T cell receptor beta chains from one sample in a study of OX40 agonist ivuxolimab in advanced cancers. The method was immunoSEQ multiplex PCR; TCRdb's version includes in-frame clones alone and lacks a portion of them. This table has tens of thousands of clones, roughly nine tenths appearing once. The source material was CD4+ or CD8+ T cells sorted from blood, sampled in a trial of the OX40 agonist ivuxolimab. Receptors originate from an adult with an advanced solid tumor such as melanoma, head and neck, liver or kidney cancer. Each CDR3 is given with its conserved first and last residue. A D gene is named only where the DNA matches it firmly. Only part of the rows carry a size: once, few, many, or a class if the clone is expanded.

TRBD1 | TRBJ2-2 | - | TRBV2 | TGTGCCAGCAGTCAACGACAGGGGGGCGGGGAGCTGTTTTTT | CASSQRQGGGELFF
TRBD1 | TRBJ1-2 | - | TRBV2 | TGTGCCAGCCAGAATAGGGGGCTGACCTATGGCTACACCTTC | CASQNRGLTYGYTF
- | TRBJ1-5 | - | TRBV19 | TGTGCCAGTAGTATAGTGTCACAGCAGCCCCAGCATTTT | CASSIVSQQPQHF
TRBD1 | TRBJ2-2 | - | TRBV18 | TGTGCCAGCTCACCCGACCGGGACAGACGCGCCGGGGAGCTGTTTTTT | CASSPDRDRRAGELFF
TRBD2 | TRBJ2-7 | - | TRBV27 | TGTGCCAGCAGTCTGAGACTAGCCCCCCTAGACGAGCAGTACTTC | CASSLRLAPLDEQYF
- | TRBJ2-2 | - | TRBV5-1 | TGCGCCAGCAGCTTCTCAGGGAACACCGGGGAGCTGTTTTTT | CASSFSGNTGELFF
- | TRBJ2-1 | - | TRBV27 | TGTGCCAGTCACAACTCGGGCTCCTACAATGAGCAGTTCTTC | CASHNSGSYNEQFF
- | TRBJ1-2 | - | TRBV4-1 | TGCGCCAGCAGCCTACCGGCGGGCACCTATGGCTACACCTTC | CASSLPAGTYGYTF
TRBD1 | TRBJ2-3 | once | TRBV13 | TGTGCCAGTCGATCCGGGACAGCCTCTCTACCCAGCACAGATACGCAGTATTTT | CASRSGTASLPSTDTQYF
- | TRBJ1-1 | - | TRBV25-1 | TGTGCCAGCAGTGGGGGGACGGTGAACACTGAAGCTTTCTTT | CASSGGTVNTEAFF
TRBD2 | TRBJ2-1 | - | TRBV5-1 | TGCGCCAGCAGCACCTTGGCGGGGGGGCCCTATGAGCAGTTCTTC | CASSTLAGGPYEQFF
- | TRBJ2-5 | - | TRBV28 | TGTGCCAGCAGTTCAGACCAAATTAGAGAGACCCAGTACTTC | CASSSDQIRETQYF
- | TRBJ1-1 | - | TRBV5-1 | TGCGCCAGCAGTTCGGACTGGAAAATCCCTGAAGCTTTCTTT | CASSSDWKIPEAFF
TRBD2 | TRBJ2-3 | - | TRBV9 | TGTGCCAGCAGCCCGCGACTAGCGGGGGCTGCAGATACGCAGTATTTT | CASSPRLAGAADTQYF
- | TRBJ2-7 | - | TRBV5-1 | TGCGCCAGCAGTCCGGCTGGCTCCTACGAGCAGTACTTC | CASSPAGSYEQYF
- | TRBJ2-7 | - | TRBV6-1 | TGTGCCAGCAGTGAAGGGACGGACCCCTACGAGCAGTACTTC | CASSEGTDPYEQYF
- | TRBJ1-2 | - | TRBV30 | TGTGCCTGGAGTCCAGTCGGGACTCTCGGCGGCTACACCTTC | CAWSPVGTLGGYTF
- | TRBJ1-6 | - | TRBV28 | TGTGCCAGCAGTTCCTTGGGGGGGGAGCCCCTCCACTTT | CASSSLGGEPLHF
- | TRBJ2-5 | - | TRBV7-2 | TGTGCCAGCAGCCTAGGGAATACGGAGACCCAGTACTTC | CASSLGNTETQYF
- | TRBJ1-3 | once | TRBV28 | TGTGCCAGCAGCCTCCCCTGGGACACTGGAAACACCATATATTTT | CASSLPWDTGNTIYF
- | TRBJ2-7 | - | TRBV19 | TGTGCCAGTAGTGCCGACAGGCTCTACTCCTACGAGCAGTACTTC | CASSADRLYSYEQYF
TRBD2 | TRBJ2-5 | - | TRBV27 | TGTGCCAGCAGTCCTATAAGCGGGGGCTACCAAGAGACCCAGTACTTC | CASSPISGGYQETQYF
TRBD1 | TRBJ2-2 | - | TRBV7-9 | TGTGCCAGCAGCTTACAGGGGGCTTCCCCCACCGGGGAGCTGTTTTTT | CASSLQGASPTGELFF
- | TRBJ1-1 | - | TRBV5-1 | TGCGCCAGCAGCCGGGGGTGGCAGAACACTGAAGCTTTCTTT | CASSRGWQNTEAFF
- | TRBJ1-2 | - | TRBV5-1 | TGCGCCAGCAGCTGGACAGAAGCTAACTATGGCTACACCTTC | CASSWTEANYGYTF
TRBD1 | TRBJ2-3 | once | TRBV5-1 | TGCGCCAGCAGCCTGCGGACAGGGGGCTCGGATACGCAGTATTTT | CASSLRTGGSDTQYF
- | TRBJ1-5 | - | TRBV6-5 | TGTGCCAGTTCCGGGGATCTCAATCAGCCCCAGCATTTT | CASSGDLNQPQHF
TRBD1 | TRBJ2-2 | - | TRBV5-4 | TGTGCCAGCAGCTCCCCGACAGGGGCGGACGGGGAGCTGTTTTTT | CASSSPTGADGELFF
- | TRBJ2-4 | - | TRBV5-4 | TGTGCCAGCAGCTTGGCGCCGGAAAACATTCAGTACTTC | CASSLAPENIQYF
- | TRBJ2-5 | - | TRBV4-1 | TGCGCCAGCAGCCAAGATCTGGCCTCCGGGGAGACCCAGTACTTC | CASSQDLASGETQYF
- | TRBJ1-3 | - | TRBV5-1 | TGCGCCAGCAGCTCGGGGGACAACTCTGGAAACACCATATATTTT | CASSSGDNSGNTIYF
- | TRBJ1-1 | - | TRBV2 | TGTGCCAGCAGTGATGAAGGGAACACTGAAGCTTTCTTT | CASSDEGNTEAFF
TRBD2 | TRBJ2-3 | - | TRBV5-5 | TGTGCCAGCAGCTTGGGAGCGGGGGCAGATACGCAGTATTTT | CASSLGAGADTQYF
- | TRBJ2-7 | - | TRBV5-4 | TGTGCCAGCAGCTCCTCATACTCCTACGAGCAGTACTTC | CASSSSYSYEQYF
- | TRBJ1-4 | - | TRBV10-2 | TGCGCCAGCAGGGGGACTGGGGGAGAAAAACTGTTTTTT | CASRGTGGEKLFF